The source of this T cell receptor (beta chain) is a study of control samples from healthy donors and cancer patients (dated by TCRdb to the early 2020s). The library was made by the immunoSEQ multiplex PCR assay. TCRdb obtained this table from immuneACCESS and retained in-frame rearrangements with V and J assigned. These tables miss some clones; where compared with another copy, unresolved V genes account for less than half of the shortfall, and the remainder is unexplained. Present in this sample are about 150,000 clones, 89% of which were seen just once. The top ten clonotypes cover around 4.7% of the sample. CDR3 length: 13 amino acids, cysteine to phenylalanine. CDR3 DNA is the only sequence kept; it has 39 bases, read in frame from the first base. V is reduced by 2 bases and J by 3 bases, leaving a spacing of 5 bases between them. The germline V gene encodes CDR1 SGHTA and CDR2 FQGNSA. As to this clone: This clone's antigen is unknown. Base qualities are not provided; no much larger clone lies one nucleotide away.

The V and J genes are TRBV7-2 and TRBJ2-1, with the D gene uncertain. The TCR was taken from a man aged 25-40 years in good health. The sequencing sample was made of blood. The nucleotide sequence reads TGTGCCAGCAGCTTATCCGACTACAATGAGCAGTTCTTC. Its product reads: CASSLSDYNEQFF.